The 28 T cell receptor beta chains in this list originate from one sample, sequenced in a study of cytomegalovirus exposure and HLA in healthy donors. PCR used 60 Vbeta primers and 13 Jbeta primers. TCRdb's table, derived via immunoSEQ multiplex PCR, lists solely in-frame clones and lacks some. The profile shows under 150,000 clones, 67% of them singletons. The specimen was PBMCs. Source of these receptors: a man between 18 and 35 years old in good health and CMV-seropositive.

The rearrangement joins TRBV15 to TRBJ2-7; D is undetermined. V gave up 0 bases and J gave up 4 bases, with 7 bases separating them. This CDR3 comprises 13 residues. The germline V gene encodes CDR1 LNHNV and CDR2 YYDKDF (reference sequence). The CDR3 spells CATSRDLGYEQYV. The DNA for the CDR3 is TGTGCCACCAGCAGAGATCTCGGGTACGAGCAGTACGTC.

The J gene is TRBJ2-3, the V gene TRBV4-1; D uncertain. This CDR3 spans 15 amino acids. CDR1 and CDR2 (germline): MGHRA, YSYEKL. Trimming stripped 1 base from V and 4 bases from J, with 12 bases between. This chain's CDR3 is CASSQAQPPADTQYF. The CDR3 bases are TGCGCCAGCAGCCAAGCACAGCCCCCCGCAGATACGCAGTATTTT.

The J gene is TRBJ2-5, the V gene TRBV19, with 7 bases fitting TRBD1. Germline V CDR1 and CDR2: LNHDA, SQIVND (reference sequence). CDR3 length equals 14 residues. The V segment lost 6 bases and the J segment 5 bases; nucleotides outside the gene matches: 9. The CDR3 DNA sequence: TGTGCCAGTAGCTCCAGGACAGGAGTGGAGACCCAGTACTTC. It codes for CASSSRTGVETQYF.

The gene calls are TRBV27 and TRBJ1-1, with D perhaps matching TRBD1 (5 bases). Germline CDR1 MNHEY, CDR2 SMNVEV (reference sequence). V gave up 8 bases and J gave up 2 bases, with 12 bases separating them. The CDR3 has 13 residues. The CDR3 nucleotides are TGTGCCAGCCGTGACAGATTAAACACTGAAGCTTTCTTT. It is translated as CASRDRLNTEAFF.

This clone was found a few times. This CDR3 reads CASGPSSNQPQHF. The CDR3 nucleotides read TGTGCCAGCGGGCCCAGTAGCAATCAGCCCCAGCATTTT. This chain links TRBV6-6 with TRBJ1-5; D not certain. From germline, CDR1 is MNHNY and CDR2 SVGAGI (reference sequence). V was cut by 8 bases and J by 0 bases, with 8 bases left in between. The CDR3 sequence is 13 residues long.

This clone was counted between two and nine times. The J gene is TRBJ1-3, the V gene TRBV5-4, with 7 bases matching TRBD1. Trimming at V came to 3 bases and at J to 0 bases, leaving 9 bases not matched to a gene. The CDR3 sequence is 17 residues long. Germline assignment: CDR1 SGHNT and CDR2 YYREEE (reference sequence). The CDR3 loop is CASSSLTGSHSGNTIYF. The CDR3 DNA reads TGTGCCAGCAGCTCGTTGACAGGGTCCCACTCTGGAAACACCATATATTTT.

The J gene is TRBJ2-5, the V gene TRBV4-2, with 7 positions matching TRBD1. The junction had 9 bases not matched to a gene; V was cut back by 4 bases and J by 4 bases. Germline V gene lookup returns CDR1 LGHNA and CDR2 YNFKEQ. CDR3 length: 15 amino acids. The CDR3 region is CASSRLTGSRETQYF. CDR3 nucleotide sequence: TGTGCCAGCAGCCGCCTGACAGGGTCCAGAGAGACCCAGTACTTC.

A few counts support this clone. This chain links TRBV7-9 with TRBJ2-5; maybe TRBD2 (5 bases). The CDR3 covers 14 residues. Germline V gene sequence: CDR1 SEHNR, CDR2 FQNEAQ (reference sequence). V shed 6 bases and J shed 5 bases, with 16 bases lying between them. In nucleotides, the CDR3 is TGTGCCAGCAGTCAAGACGCTAGCCGCGAGACCCAGTACTTC. This sequence encodes CASSQDASRETQYF.

The V gene is TRBV7-3, the J gene TRBJ1-1; the D gene is possibly TRBD1 (6 bases). Germline-derived CDR1 and CDR2 are SGHTA and FQGTGA. This CDR3 region has 14 residues. V shed 2 bases and J shed 4 bases, with 11 bases lying between them. CDR3 sequence: CASSLGTGTTEAFF. CDR3 nucleotides: TGTGCCAGCAGCTTAGGAACAGGGACCACTGAAGCTTTCTTT.

In this sample, this clone turned up a few times. This chain connects TRBV6-5 to TRBJ2-1, with 7 bases that match TRBD2. This CDR3 is 16 amino acids long. Germline V gene sequence: CDR1 MNHEY, CDR2 SVGAGI. With 4 bases clipped from V and 4 bases from J, the junction kept 10 bases outside the gene matches. The CDR3 region has the DNA TGTGCCAGCAGTTTCGAGCGGGGCGAAAGGTACAATGAGCAGTTCTTC. Translation: CASSFERGERYNEQFF.

V is TRBV4-2 and J is TRBJ1-1; D is possibly TRBD1 (5 bases). Germline V gene data show CDR1 as LGHNA and CDR2 as YNFKEQ. The CDR3 has 14 amino acids. V was pared by 0 bases and J by 6 bases, with 11 bases between. This CDR3 is CASSQERGIAEAFF. CDR3 in DNA: TGTGCCAGCAGCCAAGAAAGGGGAATCGCTGAAGCTTTCTTT.

This clone was recorded a few times. This rearrangement joins TRBV30 to TRBJ1-6, with D unclear. Germline CDR1 is GTSNPN and CDR2 is SVGIG (reference sequence). The V end lost 0 bases, the J end lost 8 bases, and 8 bases lay between the germline ends. CDR3 length: 13 amino acids. In DNA, the CDR3 is TGTGCCTGGAGTGTGGGCGGGGATTCACCCCTCCACTTT. Protein: CAWSVGGDSPLHF. Filled out from reference TRBV30 and TRBJ1-6, the complete variable domain reads SQTIHQWPATLVQPVGSPLSLECTVEGTSNPNLYWYRQAAGRGLQLLFYSVGIGQISSEVPQNLSASRPQDRQFILSSKKLLLSDSGFYLCAWSVGGDSPLHFGNGTRLTVT.

The genes are TRBV10-1 and TRBJ1-5; D is ambiguous. V lost 4 bases and J 5 bases, leaving 9 bases between the germline ends. Germline CDR1 is WNHNN and CDR2 is SYGVQD (reference sequence). The CDR3 sequence is 13 residues long. DNA for the CDR3: TGCGCCAGCAGTGCTGAGGCGGATCAGCCCCAGCATTTT. This codes for CASSAEADQPQHF.

This clone was found a few times. The gene calls are TRBV6-6 and TRBJ1-1; D is uncertain. The germline V gene has CDR1 MNHNY and CDR2 SVGAGI (reference sequence). The CDR3 runs to 13 residues. V lost 6 bases to trimming and J lost 0 bases, with 8 bases between them. The DNA for the CDR3 is TGTGCCAGCAGCCCCTACTTGAACACTGAAGCTTTCTTT. Translation gives CASSPYLNTEAFF.

The chain carries TRBV5-4 and TRBJ2-3; 13 bases fit TRBD2. V dropped 0 bases and J dropped 2; count of bases not matched to a gene: 6. CDR3 length equals 18 residues. From germline, CDR1 is SGHNT and CDR2 YYREEE (reference sequence). CDR3 sequence: CASSLVPTSGGLTDTQYF. The CDR3, as DNA: TGTGCCAGCAGCTTGGTGCCGACTAGCGGGGGGCTCACAGATACGCAGTATTTT. Supplemented by reference TRBV5-4 and TRBJ2-3, the full variable domain reads ETGVTQSPTHLIKTRGQQVTLRCSSQSGHNTVSWYQQALGQGPQFIFQYYREEENGRGNFPPRFSGLQFPNYSSELNVNALELDDSALYLCASSLVPTSGGLTDTQYFGPGTRLTVL.

This chain connects TRBV5-6 to TRBJ2-7; D is perhaps TRBD2 (6 bases). Germline CDR1 reads SGHDT; CDR2 reads YYEEEE. The CDR3 is 13 amino acids. V was clipped by 0 bases and J by 8 bases, with 12 bases between them. This chain's CDR3 is CASSLVGLVQQYF. For the CDR3, the DNA is TGTGCCAGCAGCTTGGTGGGACTCGTACAGCAGTACTTC.

The chain couples TRBV7-9 to TRBJ2-3, with D maybe TRBD1 (5 bases). V lost 1 base to trimming and J lost 2 bases, with 13 bases between them. The length of the CDR3 is 16 residues. Germline CDR1 and CDR2: SEHNR and FQNEAQ (reference sequence). CDR3 amino acids: CASSLVRGKNTDTQYF. CDR3 bases: TGTGCCAGCAGCTTAGTTAGGGGAAAGAACACAGATACGCAGTATTTT. The variable domain in full, completed from reference TRBV7-9 and TRBJ2-3, reads DTGVSQNPRHKITKRGQNVTFRCDPISEHNRLYWYRQTLGQGPEFLTYFQNEAQLEKSRLLSDRFSAERPKGSFSTLEIQRTEQGDSAMYLCASSLVRGKNTDTQYFGPGTRLTVL.

This clone was seen just once. The chain recombines TRBV18 with TRBJ1-2; TRBD1 might be the D (5 bases). The V gene lost 2 bases and the J gene lost 6 bases, with 10 bases spanning the gap. The CDR3 totals 13 residues. The germline V gene encodes CDR1 KGHSH and CDR2 LQKENI. CDR3 in amino acids: CASSPKGAHGYTF. CDR3 in DNA: TGTGCCAGCTCACCAAAAGGGGCTCATGGCTACACCTTC.

The chain employs TRBV13 and TRBJ2-5, with TRBD1 as a possible D gene (7 bases). V was pared by 4 bases and J by 4 bases, with 10 bases between. The CDR3 has 13 amino acids. CDR1 is PRHDT, CDR2 FYEKMQ, per germline (reference sequence). The DNA of the CDR3 is TGTGCCAGCAGCTACAGGGGAGGAGAGACCCAGTACTTC. Protein: CASSYRGGETQYF. The whole variable domain, filled in from reference TRBV13 and TRBJ2-5, reads AAGVIQSPRHLIKEKRETATLKCYPIPRHDTVYWYQQGPGQDPQFLISFYEKMQSDKGSIPDRFSAQQFSDYHSELNMSSLELGDSALYFCASSYRGGETQYFGPGTRLLVL.

The J gene is TRBJ2-3, the V gene TRBV5-6, with 8 nucleotides matching TRBD2. V shed 3 bases and J 0 bases; nucleotides not matched to a gene: 6. The CDR3 spans 16 residues. CDR1 SGHDT and CDR2 YYEEEE come from the germline V gene. Here the CDR3 reads CASSSPGGASTDTQYF. The CDR3 bases are TGTGCCAGCAGCTCACCCGGGGGGGCTAGCACAGATACGCAGTATTTT.

The genes are TRBV5-1 and TRBJ2-1; D might be TRBD1 (5 bases). Trimming pared 2 bases from V and 6 bases from J, leaving 12 bases between. This CDR3 has 14 residues. From germline, CDR1 is SGHRS and CDR2 YFSETQ. For the CDR3, the DNA is TGCGCCAGCAGCTTTTTAAGACAGCTCAATGAGCAGTTCTTC. It encodes CASSFLRQLNEQFF.

The chain couples TRBV10-2 to TRBJ1-5, with TRBD1 as a possible D gene (5 bases). CDR3 length: 15 amino acids. V lost 2 bases, J lost 4 bases, and 12 bases lay in between. CDR1 is WSHSY, CDR2 SAAADI, per germline. The CDR3 DNA reads TGCGCCAGCAGTGAGCTTGCAGGGATAAATCAGCCCCAGCATTTT. Residues: CASSELAGINQPQHF.

The chain is built from TRBV7-2 and TRBJ1-1, with D possibly matching TRBD1 (5 bases). The CDR3 covers 14 residues. Trimming stripped 1 base from V and 4 bases from J, with 10 bases between. Germline V gene data show CDR1 as SGHTA and CDR2 as FQGNSA. The CDR3 nucleotides read TGTGCCAGCAGCTTAGGGTCAGGGCGCACTGAAGCTTTCTTT. Translation gives CASSLGSGRTEAFF. Variable domain in full (rest from reference TRBV7-2 and TRBJ1-1): GAGVSQSPSNKVTEKGKDVELRCDPISGHTALYWYRQSLGQGLEFLIYFQGNSAPDKSGLPSDRFSAERTGGSVSTLTIQRTQQEDSAVYLCASSLGSGRTEAFFGQGTRLTVV.

The gene calls are TRBV28 and TRBJ1-4; D remains unclear. The ends were cut back, 5 bases at V and 7 bases at J, with 17 bases in the middle. The CDR3 sequence is 15 residues long. Germline values: CDR1 MDHEN, CDR2 SYDVKM. CDR3 sequence: CASSPPGLGAEKLFF. CDR3 sequence (DNA): TGTGCCAGCAGTCCCCCCGGCCTGGGAGCTGAAAAACTGTTTTTT.

The chain joins TRBV7-7 to TRBJ2-5, with TRBD1 matching over 8 bases. Germline CDR1 is SSHAT and CDR2 is FNYEAQ (reference sequence). The CDR3 has 16 amino acids. J was trimmed by 5 bases and V by 2 bases; bases with no gene match: 10. The CDR3, as DNA: TGTGCCAGCAGCTTACCCCCCGGACAGGGTGCGGAGACCCAGTACTTC. Translated, it gives CASSLPPGQGAETQYF.

The chain employs TRBV28 and TRBJ1-3, with D tentatively TRBD1 (6 bases). The germline CDR1 and CDR2 sequences are MDHEN and SYDVKM. V was cut by 7 bases and J by 3 bases, with 13 bases left in between. This CDR3 region has 14 residues. The CDR3 sequence is CASTSGGGGNTIYF. The CDR3 nucleotides are TGTGCCAGCACCTCGGGGGGCGGTGGAAACACCATATATTTT.

This chain joins TRBV4-2 and TRBJ1-1, with no clear D. The V and J ends lost 6 bases and 0 bases respectively, with 8 bases between them. CDR1 is LGHNA and CDR2 is YNFKEQ in the germline V gene. This CDR3 contains 13 residues. CDR3 loop: CASRRTMNTEAFF. CDR3 DNA sequence: TGTGCCAGCAGGCGAACCATGAACACTGAAGCTTTCTTT.

This clone was observed a single time. The chain carries TRBV9 and TRBJ1-4, with D tentatively TRBD1 (5 bases). Germline CDR1 reads SGDLS; CDR2 reads YYNGEE. The CDR3 is 14 amino acids. V shed 4 bases and J shed 8 bases, with 15 bases lying between them. CDR3 protein: CASSPPTGEEKLFF. CDR3 DNA: TGTGCCAGCAGCCCCCCGACGGGGGAAGAAAAACTGTTTTTT. The whole variable domain, filled in from reference TRBV9 and TRBJ1-4, reads DSGVTQTPKHLITATGQRVTLRCSPRSGDLSVYWYQQSLDQGLQFLIQYYNGEERAKGNILERFSAQQFPDLHSELNLSSLELGDSALYFCASSPPTGEEKLFFGSGTQLSVL.